The clone carrying this T cell receptor beta chain was detected only once. Its target is not known. Generated by immunoSEQ multiplex PCR, the TCRdb table keeps only in-frame clones and is missing some. The sample lists about 73,000 clones; approximately 86% were seen once. This sample was taken from a study of OX40 agonist ivuxolimab in advanced cancers. The study's findings and limits: Circulating CD4+ and CD8+ T cells showed clonal expansion by week 6 at 0.1 to 3.0 mg/kg.

Germline V gene data show CDR1 as MGHRA and CDR2 as YSYEKL. Trimming took 0 bases from V and 9 from J, leaving 12 bases between them. The CDR3 is 15 residues long. The chain carries TRBV4-1 and TRBJ1-6; tentative D call: TRBD1 (6 bases). Sequencing used CD4+ or CD8+ T cells sorted from blood, obtained in a trial of the OX40 agonist ivuxolimab. The TCR comes from an adult with an advanced solid tumor such as melanoma, head and neck, liver or kidney cancer. As DNA, the CDR3 is TGCGCCAGCAGCCAAGATTGGACAGTGGGTTCACCCCTCCACTTT. Protein: CASSQDWTVGSPLHF.